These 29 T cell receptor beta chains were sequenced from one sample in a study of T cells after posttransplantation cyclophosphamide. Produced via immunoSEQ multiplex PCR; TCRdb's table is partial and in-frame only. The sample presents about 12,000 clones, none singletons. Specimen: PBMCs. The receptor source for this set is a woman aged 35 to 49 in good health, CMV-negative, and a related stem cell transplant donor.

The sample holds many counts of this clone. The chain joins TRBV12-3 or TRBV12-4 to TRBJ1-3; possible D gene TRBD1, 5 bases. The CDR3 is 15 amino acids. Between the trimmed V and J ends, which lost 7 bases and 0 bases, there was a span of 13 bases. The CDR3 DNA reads TGTGCCAGCAACCAGGGTTCTAGCTCTGGAAACACCATATATTTT. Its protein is CASNQGSSSGNTIYF.

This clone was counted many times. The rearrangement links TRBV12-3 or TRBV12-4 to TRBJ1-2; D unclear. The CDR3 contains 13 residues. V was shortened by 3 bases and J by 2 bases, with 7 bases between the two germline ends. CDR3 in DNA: TGTGCCAGCAGTTTGGCACAGAACTATGGCTACACCTTC. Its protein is CASSLAQNYGYTF.

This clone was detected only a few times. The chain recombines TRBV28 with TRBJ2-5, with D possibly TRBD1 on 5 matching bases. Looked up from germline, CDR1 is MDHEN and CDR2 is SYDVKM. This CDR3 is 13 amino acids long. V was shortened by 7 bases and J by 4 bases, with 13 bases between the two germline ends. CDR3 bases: TGTGCCAGCACCGAGACAGTACGAGAGACCCAGTACTTC. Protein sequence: CASTETVRETQYF.

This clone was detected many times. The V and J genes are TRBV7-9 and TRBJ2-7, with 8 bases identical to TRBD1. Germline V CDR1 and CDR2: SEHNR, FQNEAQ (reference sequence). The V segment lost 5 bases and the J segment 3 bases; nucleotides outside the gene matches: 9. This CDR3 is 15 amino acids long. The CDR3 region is CASSPSFGQGYEQYF. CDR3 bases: TGTGCCAGCAGCCCATCCTTTGGACAGGGCTACGAGCAGTACTTC.

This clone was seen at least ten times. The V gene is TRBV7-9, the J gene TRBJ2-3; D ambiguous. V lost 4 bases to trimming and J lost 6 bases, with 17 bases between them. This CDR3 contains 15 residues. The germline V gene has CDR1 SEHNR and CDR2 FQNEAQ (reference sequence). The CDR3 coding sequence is TGTGCCAGCAGCTCCTATTCTACGGCCGGGGATACGCAGTATTTT. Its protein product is CASSSYSTAGDTQYF.

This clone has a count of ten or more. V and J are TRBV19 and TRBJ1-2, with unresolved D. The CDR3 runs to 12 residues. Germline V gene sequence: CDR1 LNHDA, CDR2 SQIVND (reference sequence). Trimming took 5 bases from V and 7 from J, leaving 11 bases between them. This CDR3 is CASSSQISGYTF. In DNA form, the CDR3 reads TGTGCCAGTAGTTCACAGATCTCTGGCTACACCTTC.

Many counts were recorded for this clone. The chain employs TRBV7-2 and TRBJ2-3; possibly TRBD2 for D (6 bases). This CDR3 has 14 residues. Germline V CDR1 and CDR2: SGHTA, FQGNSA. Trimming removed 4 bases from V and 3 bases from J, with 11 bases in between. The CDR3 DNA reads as TGTGCCAGCAGCTCCGGGGGAGGTACAGATACGCAGTATTTT. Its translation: CASSSGGGTDTQYF.

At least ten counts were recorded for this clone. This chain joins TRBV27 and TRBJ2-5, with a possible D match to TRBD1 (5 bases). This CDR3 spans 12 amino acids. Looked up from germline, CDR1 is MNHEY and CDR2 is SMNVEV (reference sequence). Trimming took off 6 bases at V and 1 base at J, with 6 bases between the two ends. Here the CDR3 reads CASRGLQETQYF. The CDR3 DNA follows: TGTGCCAGCAGGGGGCTCCAAGAGACCCAGTACTTC.

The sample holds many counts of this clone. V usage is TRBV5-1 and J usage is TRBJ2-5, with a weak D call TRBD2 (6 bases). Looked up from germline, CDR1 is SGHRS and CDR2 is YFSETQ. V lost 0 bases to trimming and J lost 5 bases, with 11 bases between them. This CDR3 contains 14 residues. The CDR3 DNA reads TGCGCCAGCAGCTTGGGGCTAGCGAGGGAGACCCAGTACTTC. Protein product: CASSLGLARETQYF.

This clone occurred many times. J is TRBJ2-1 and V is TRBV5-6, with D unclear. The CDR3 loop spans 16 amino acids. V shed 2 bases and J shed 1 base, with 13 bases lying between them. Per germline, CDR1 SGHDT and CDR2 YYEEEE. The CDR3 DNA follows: TGTGCCAGCAGCTTTGATAAGGGCAGATCCTACAATGAGCAGTTCTTC. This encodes CASSFDKGRSYNEQFF.

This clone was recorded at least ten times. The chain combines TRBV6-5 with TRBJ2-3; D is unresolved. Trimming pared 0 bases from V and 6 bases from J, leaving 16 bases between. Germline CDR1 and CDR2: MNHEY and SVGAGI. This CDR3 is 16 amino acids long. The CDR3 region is CASSYSRRLWVDTQYF. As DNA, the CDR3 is TGTGCCAGCAGTTACTCGCGCAGACTGTGGGTGGATACGCAGTATTTT.

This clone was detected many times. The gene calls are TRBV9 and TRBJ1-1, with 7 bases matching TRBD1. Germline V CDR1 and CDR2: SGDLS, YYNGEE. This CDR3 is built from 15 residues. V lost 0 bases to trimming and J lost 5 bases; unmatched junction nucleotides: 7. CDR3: CASSVAPGGGTEAFF. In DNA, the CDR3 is TGTGCCAGCAGCGTAGCCCCAGGGGGAGGGACTGAAGCTTTCTTT.

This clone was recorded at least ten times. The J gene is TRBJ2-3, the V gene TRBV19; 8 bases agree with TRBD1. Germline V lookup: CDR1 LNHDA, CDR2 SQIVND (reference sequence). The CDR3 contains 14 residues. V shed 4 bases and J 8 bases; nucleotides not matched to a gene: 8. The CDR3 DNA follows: TGTGCCAGTAGTACCGGAGGTACAGGGGGTACGCAGTATTTT. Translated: CASSTGGTGGTQYF. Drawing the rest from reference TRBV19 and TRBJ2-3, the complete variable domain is DGGITQSPKYLFRKEGQNVTLSCEQNLNHDAMYWYRQDPGQGLRLIYYSQIVNDFQKGDIAEGYSVSREKKESFPLTVTSAQKNPTAFYLCASSTGGTGGTQYFGPGTRLTVL.

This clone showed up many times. CDR3 in amino acids: CATSRDGRETQYF. DNA for the CDR3: TGTGCCACCAGCAGAGATGGTAGAGAGACCCAGTACTTC. The rearrangement joins TRBV15 to TRBJ2-5; D unresolved. The V end was cut by 0 bases, the J end by 4 bases, with 6 bases between. This CDR3 is 13 amino acids long. Germline V gene sequence: CDR1 LNHNV, CDR2 YYDKDF (reference sequence).

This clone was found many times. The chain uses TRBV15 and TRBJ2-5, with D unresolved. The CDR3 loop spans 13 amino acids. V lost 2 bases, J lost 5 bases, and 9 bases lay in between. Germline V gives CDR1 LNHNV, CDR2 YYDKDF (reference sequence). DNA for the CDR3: TGTGCCACCAGCAGACGGCACGGGGAGACCCAGTACTTC. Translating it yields CATSRRHGETQYF.

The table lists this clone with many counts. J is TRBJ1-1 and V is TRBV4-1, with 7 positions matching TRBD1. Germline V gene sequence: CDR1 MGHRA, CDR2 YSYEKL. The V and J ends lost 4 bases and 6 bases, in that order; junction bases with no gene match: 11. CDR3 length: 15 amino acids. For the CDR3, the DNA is TGCGCCAGCAGCCCCGGGGACAGTCGGAGATCTGAAGCTTTCTTT. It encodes CASSPGDSRRSEAFF.

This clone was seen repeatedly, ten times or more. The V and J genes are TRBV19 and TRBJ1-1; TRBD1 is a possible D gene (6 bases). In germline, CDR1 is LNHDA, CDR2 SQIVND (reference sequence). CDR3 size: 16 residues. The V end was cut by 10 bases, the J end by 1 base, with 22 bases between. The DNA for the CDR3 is TGTGCCACGCGGAACCCTCGGGGGGCCGAGAACACTGAAGCTTTCTTT. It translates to CATRNPRGAENTEAFF.

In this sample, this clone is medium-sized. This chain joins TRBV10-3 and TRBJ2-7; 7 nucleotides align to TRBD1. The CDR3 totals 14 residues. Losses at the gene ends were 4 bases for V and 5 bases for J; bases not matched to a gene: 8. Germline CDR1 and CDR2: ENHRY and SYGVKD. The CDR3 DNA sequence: TGTGCCATCAGTGTAGAACAGGGGCGCCACGAGCAGTACTTC. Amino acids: CAISVEQGRHEQYF.

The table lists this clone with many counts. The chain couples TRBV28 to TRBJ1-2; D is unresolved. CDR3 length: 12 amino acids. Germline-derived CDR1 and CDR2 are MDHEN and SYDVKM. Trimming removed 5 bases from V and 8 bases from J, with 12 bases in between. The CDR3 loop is CASSPHSGGYTF. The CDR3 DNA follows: TGTGCCAGCAGTCCCCACAGCGGGGGCTACACCTTC.

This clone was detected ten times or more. CDR3 coding DNA: TGTGCCAGCAGCTTGGAGCCGATCGCGGGGGACGTCTACAATGAGCAGTTCTTC. It specifies CASSLEPIAGDVYNEQFF. This rearrangement joins TRBV5-4 to TRBJ2-1; TRBD2 matches at 7 bases. This CDR3 contains 18 residues. The V gene end was trimmed by 0 bases and the J gene end by 3 bases; junction bases not matched to a gene: 12. From germline, CDR1 is SGHNT and CDR2 YYREEE (reference sequence).

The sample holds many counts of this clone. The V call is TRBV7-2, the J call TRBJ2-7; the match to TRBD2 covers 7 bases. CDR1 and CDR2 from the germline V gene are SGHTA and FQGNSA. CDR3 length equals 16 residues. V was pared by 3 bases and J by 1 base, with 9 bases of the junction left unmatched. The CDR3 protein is CASSLSGGSVSYEQYF. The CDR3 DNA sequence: TGTGCCAGCAGCTTGTCGGGCGGGAGTGTATCCTACGAGCAGTACTTC.

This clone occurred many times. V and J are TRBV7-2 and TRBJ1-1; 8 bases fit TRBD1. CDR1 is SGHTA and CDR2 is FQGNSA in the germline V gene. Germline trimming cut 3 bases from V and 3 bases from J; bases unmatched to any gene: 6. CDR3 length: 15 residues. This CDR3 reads CASSFGQGGYTEAFF. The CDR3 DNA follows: TGTGCCAGCAGCTTTGGACAGGGCGGGTACACTGAAGCTTTCTTT.

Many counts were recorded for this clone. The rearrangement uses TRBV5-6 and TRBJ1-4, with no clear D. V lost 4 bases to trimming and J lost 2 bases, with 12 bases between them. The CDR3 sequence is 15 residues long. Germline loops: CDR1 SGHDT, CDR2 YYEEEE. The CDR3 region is CASSRVGGTNEKLFF. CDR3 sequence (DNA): TGTGCCAGCAGCAGAGTTGGCGGGACTAATGAAAAACTGTTTTTT.

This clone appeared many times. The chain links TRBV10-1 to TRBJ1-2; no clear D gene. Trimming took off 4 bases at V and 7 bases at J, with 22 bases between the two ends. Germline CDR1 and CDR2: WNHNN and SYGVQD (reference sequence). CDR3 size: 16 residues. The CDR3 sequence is CASSAGERLSSGGYTF. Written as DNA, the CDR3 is TGCGCCAGCAGTGCCGGCGAGCGATTATCGTCCGGTGGCTACACCTTC.

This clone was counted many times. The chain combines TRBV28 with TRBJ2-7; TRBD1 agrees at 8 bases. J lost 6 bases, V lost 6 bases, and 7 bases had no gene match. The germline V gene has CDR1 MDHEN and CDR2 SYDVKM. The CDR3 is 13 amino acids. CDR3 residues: CASRAGGSGEQYF. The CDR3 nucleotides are TGTGCCAGCAGGGCAGGGGGCTCGGGCGAGCAGTACTTC.

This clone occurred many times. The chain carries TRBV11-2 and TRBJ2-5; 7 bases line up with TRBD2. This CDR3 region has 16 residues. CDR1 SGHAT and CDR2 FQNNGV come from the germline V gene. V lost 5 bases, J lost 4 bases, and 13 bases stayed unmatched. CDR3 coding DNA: TGTGCCAGCAGCCTATTAGGGGCGGGGGTCCTAGAGACCCAGTACTTC. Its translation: CASSLLGAGVLETQYF. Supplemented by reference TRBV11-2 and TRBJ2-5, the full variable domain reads EAGVAQSPRYKIIEKRQSVAFWCNPISGHATLYWYQQILGQGPKLLIQFQNNGVVDDSQLPKDRFSAERLKGVDSTLKIQPAKLEDSAVYLCASSLLGAGVLETQYFGPGTRLLVL.

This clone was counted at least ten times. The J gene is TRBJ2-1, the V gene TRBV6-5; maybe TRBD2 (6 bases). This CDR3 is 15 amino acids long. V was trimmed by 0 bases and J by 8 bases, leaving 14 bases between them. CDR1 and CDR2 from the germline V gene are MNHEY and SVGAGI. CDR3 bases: TGTGCCAGCAGTTACTCACCGGGGGTTGTGGATGAGCAGTTCTTC. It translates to CASSYSPGVVDEQFF.

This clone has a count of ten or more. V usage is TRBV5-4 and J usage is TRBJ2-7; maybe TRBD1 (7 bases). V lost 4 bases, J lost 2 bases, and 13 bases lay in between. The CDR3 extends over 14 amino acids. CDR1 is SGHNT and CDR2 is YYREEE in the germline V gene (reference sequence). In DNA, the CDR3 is TGTGCCAGCAGCGCGGGACAGAGAACCTACGAGCAGTACTTC. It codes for CASSAGQRTYEQYF.

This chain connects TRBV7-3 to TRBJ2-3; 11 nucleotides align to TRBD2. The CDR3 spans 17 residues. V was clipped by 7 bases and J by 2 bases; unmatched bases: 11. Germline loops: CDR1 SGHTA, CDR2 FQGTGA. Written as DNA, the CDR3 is TGTGCCAGCAACCCCCGGGCTAGCGGGAGGTCCACAGATACGCAGTATTTT. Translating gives CASNPRASGRSTDTQYF.